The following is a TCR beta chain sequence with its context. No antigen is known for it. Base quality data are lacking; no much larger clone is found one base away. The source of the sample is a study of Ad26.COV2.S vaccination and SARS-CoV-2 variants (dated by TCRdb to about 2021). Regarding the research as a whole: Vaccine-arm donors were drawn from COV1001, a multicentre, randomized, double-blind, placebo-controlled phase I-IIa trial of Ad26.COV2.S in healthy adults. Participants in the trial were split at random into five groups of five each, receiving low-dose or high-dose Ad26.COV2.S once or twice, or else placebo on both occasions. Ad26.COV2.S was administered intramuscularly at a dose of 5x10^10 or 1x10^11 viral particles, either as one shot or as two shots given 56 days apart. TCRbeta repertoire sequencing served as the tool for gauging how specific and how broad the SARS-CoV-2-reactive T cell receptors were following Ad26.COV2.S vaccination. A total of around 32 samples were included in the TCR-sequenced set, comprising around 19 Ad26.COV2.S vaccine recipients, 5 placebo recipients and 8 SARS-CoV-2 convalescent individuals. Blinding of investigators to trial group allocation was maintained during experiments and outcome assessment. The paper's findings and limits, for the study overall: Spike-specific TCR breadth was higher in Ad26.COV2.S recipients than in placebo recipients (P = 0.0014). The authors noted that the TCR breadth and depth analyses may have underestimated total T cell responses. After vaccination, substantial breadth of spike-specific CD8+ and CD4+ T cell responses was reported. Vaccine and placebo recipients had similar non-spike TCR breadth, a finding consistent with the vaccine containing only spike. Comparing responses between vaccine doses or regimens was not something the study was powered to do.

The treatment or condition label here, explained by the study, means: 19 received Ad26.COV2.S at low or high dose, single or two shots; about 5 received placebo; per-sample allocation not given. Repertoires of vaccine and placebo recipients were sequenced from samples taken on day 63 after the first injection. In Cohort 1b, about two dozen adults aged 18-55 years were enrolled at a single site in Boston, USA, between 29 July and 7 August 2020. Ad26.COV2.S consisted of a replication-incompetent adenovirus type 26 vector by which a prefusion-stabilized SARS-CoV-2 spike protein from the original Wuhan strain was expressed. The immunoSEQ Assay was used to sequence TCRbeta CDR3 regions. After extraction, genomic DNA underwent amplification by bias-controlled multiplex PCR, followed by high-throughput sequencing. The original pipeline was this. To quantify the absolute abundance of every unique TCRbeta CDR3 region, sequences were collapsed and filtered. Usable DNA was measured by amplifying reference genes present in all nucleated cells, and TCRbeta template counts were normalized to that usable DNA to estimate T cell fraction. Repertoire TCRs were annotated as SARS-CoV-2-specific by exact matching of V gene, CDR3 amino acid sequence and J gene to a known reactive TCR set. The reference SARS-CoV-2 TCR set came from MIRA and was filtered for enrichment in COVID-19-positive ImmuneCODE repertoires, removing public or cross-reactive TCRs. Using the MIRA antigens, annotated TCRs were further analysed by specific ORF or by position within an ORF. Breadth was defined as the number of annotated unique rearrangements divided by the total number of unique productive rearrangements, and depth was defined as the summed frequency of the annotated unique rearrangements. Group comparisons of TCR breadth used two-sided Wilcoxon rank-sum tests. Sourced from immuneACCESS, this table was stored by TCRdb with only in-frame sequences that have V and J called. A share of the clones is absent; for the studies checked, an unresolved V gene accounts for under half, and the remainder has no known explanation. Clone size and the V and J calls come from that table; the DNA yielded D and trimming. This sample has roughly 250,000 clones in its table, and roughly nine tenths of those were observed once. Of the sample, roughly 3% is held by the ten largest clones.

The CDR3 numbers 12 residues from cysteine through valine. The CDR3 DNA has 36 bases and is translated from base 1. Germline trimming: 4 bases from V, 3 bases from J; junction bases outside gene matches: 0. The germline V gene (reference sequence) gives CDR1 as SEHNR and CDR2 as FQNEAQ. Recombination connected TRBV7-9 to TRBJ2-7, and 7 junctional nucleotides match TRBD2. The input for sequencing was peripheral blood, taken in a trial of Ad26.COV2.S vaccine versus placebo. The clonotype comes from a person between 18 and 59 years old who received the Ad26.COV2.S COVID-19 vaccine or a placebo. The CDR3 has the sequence CASSSSGYEQYV. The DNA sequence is TGTGCCAGCAGCTCTAGCGGCTACGAGCAGTACGTC.